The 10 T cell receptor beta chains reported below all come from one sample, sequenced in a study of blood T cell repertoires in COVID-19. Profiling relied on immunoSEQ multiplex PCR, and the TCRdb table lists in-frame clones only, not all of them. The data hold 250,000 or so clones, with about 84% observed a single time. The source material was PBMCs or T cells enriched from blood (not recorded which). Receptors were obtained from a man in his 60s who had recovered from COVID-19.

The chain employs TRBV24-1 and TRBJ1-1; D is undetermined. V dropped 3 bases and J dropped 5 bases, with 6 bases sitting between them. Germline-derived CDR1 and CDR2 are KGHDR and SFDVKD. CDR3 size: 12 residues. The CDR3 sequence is CATSDPGTEAFF. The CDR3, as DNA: TGTGCCACCAGTGATCCCGGGACTGAAGCTTTCTTT.

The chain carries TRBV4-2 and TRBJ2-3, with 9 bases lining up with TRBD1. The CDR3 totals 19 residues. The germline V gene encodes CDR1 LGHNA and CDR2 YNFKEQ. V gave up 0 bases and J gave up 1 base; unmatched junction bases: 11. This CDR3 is CASSQDPGQGSSGTDTQYF. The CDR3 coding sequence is TGTGCCAGCAGCCAAGATCCGGGACAGGGTTCATCTGGCACAGATACGCAGTATTTT.

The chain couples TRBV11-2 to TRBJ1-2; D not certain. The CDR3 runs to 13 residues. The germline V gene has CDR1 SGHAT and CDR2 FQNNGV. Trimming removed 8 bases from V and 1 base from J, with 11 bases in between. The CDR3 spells CASGLGINYGYTF. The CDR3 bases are TGTGCCAGCGGACTCGGGATTAACTATGGCTACACCTTC.

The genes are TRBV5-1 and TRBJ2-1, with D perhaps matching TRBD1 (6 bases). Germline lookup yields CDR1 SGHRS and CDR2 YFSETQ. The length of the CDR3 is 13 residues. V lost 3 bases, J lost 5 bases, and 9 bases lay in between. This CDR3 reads CASSSGQNNEQFF. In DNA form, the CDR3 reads TGCGCCAGCAGCTCAGGACAGAACAATGAGCAGTTCTTC. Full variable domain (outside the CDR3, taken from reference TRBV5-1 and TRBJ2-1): KAGVTQTPRYLIKTRGQQVTLSCSPISGHRSVSWYQQTPGQGLQFLFEYFSETQRNKGNFPGRFSGRQFSNSRSEMNVSTLELGDSALYLCASSSGQNNEQFFGPGTRLTVL.

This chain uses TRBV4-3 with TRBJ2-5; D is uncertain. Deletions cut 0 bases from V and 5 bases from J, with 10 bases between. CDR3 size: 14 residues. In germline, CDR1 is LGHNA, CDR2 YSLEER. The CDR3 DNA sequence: TGCGCCAGCAGCCAAGATCAGGCTCTCGAGACCCAGTACTTC. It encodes CASSQDQALETQYF.

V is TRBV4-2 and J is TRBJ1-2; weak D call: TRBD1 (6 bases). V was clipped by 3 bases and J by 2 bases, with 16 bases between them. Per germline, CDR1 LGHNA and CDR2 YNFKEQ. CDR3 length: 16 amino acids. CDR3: CASSQIIRGKNYGYTF. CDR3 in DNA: TGTGCCAGCAGCCAGATAATCAGGGGAAAAAACTATGGCTACACCTTC.

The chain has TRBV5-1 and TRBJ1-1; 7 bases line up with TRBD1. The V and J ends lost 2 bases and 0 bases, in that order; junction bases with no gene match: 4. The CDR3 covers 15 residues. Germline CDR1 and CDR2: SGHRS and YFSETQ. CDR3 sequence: CASSLLDRVNTEAFF. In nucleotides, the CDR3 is TGCGCCAGCAGCTTACTAGACAGGGTGAACACTGAAGCTTTCTTT.

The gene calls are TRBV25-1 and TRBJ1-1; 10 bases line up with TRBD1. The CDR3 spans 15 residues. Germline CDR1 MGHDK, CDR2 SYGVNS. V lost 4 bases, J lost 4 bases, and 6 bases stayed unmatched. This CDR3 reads CASSGLGQGITEAFF. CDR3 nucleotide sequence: TGTGCCAGCAGTGGTCTGGGACAGGGGATCACTGAAGCTTTCTTT.

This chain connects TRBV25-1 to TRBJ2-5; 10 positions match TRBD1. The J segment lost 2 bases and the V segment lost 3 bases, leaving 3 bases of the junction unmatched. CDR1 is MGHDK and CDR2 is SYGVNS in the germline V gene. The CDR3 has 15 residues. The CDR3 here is CASSEGQGIQETQYF. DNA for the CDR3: TGTGCCAGCAGTGAGGGACAGGGGATACAAGAGACCCAGTACTTC.

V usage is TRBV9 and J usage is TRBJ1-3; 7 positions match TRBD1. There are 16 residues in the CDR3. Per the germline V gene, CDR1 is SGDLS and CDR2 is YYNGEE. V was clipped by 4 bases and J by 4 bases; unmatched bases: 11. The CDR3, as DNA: TGTGCCAGCAGCACCACAACAGGGGATAGGGGAAACACCATATATTTT. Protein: CASSTTTGDRGNTIYF.